These T cell receptor beta chains were read from a single sample in a study of cytomegalovirus exposure and HLA in healthy donors. This table comes from immunoSEQ multiplex PCR, and its TCRdb copy is limited to in-frame clones, with some not included. The sample carries 120,000 to 150,000 clones, under 85% recorded once. Sequencing used PBMCs. The receptors shown here come from a woman aged 40 to 50 in good health and CMV-seropositive. CDR3s include the opening cysteine and the closing phenylalanine or tryptophan. A D gene is named only where the DNA matches it firmly. Rows may omit the clone size; those that give it use once, few, many or a size class.

TRBJ2-7,TRBD2,TRBV5-6,-,CASSALAGGKGYEQYF,TGTGCCAGCAGCGCCTTAGCGGGGGGGAAGGGCTACGAGCAGTACTTC
TRBJ1-2,-,TRBV5-1,-,CASSQSGVWGYTF,TGCGCCAGCAGCCAATCAGGGGTGTGGGGCTACACCTTC
TRBJ1-6,TRBD1,TRBV7-6,-,CASSLDTGEDSPLHF,TGTGCCAGCAGCTTAGATACAGGGGAGGACTCACCCCTCCACTTT
TRBJ1-5,-,TRBV19,few,CASRVGGARSNQPQHF,TGTGCCAGTAGAGTCGGGGGGGCGAGGAGCAATCAGCCCCAGCATTTT
TRBJ2-7,-,TRBV21-1,-,CASSKDETGDHEQYF,TGTGCCAGCAGCAAAGATGAGACAGGGGACCACGAGCAGTACTTC
TRBJ2-7,TRBD1,TRBV9,-,CASSERDSVTYEQYF,TGTGCCAGCAGCGAGAGGGACAGCGTGACCTACGAGCAGTACTTC
TRBJ2-7,TRBD1,TRBV19,once,CASRGGSSYEQYF,TGTGCCAGTAGAGGGGGCAGCTCCTACGAGCAGTACTTC
TRBJ1-1,-,TRBV13,-,CASSPREGTGYEAFF,TGTGCCAGCAGCCCCCGGGAGGGAACAGGGTATGAAGCTTTCTTT
TRBJ1-6,TRBD1,TRBV12-5,once,CASGLTGNSPLHF,TGTGCTAGTGGTCTGACAGGGAACTCACCCCTCCACTTT
TRBJ1-1,TRBD1,TRBV29-1,-,CSDTTGLMNTEAFF,TGCAGCGATACGACAGGGCTCATGAACACTGAAGCTTTCTTT
TRBJ2-7,TRBD2,TRBV2,few,CASSESIGGAYEQYF,TGTGCCAGCAGTGAATCGATCGGGGGGGCGTACGAGCAGTACTTC
TRBJ2-1,-,TRBV10-3,-,CAISAAVRDEQFF,TGTGCCATCAGTGCGGCCGTCAGGGATGAGCAGTTCTTC
TRBJ2-2,-,TRBV19,-,CASSRNTGELFF,TGTGCCAGTAGCAGAAACACCGGGGAGCTGTTTTTT
TRBJ1-4,TRBD1,TRBV4-1,few,CASSSQGAGGEKLFF,TGCGCCAGCAGCAGTCAGGGGGCGGGTGGTGAAAAACTGTTTTTT
TRBJ2-2,-,TRBV30,few,CAWGGGPGYTGELFF,TGTGCCTGGGGTGGGGGGCCAGGGTACACCGGGGAGCTGTTTTTT
TRBJ2-3,TRBD1,TRBV5-1,-,CASSQKSGGQGAPDTQYF,TGCGCCAGCAGCCAAAAAAGTGGGGGACAGGGGGCCCCGGATACGCAGTATTTT
TRBJ2-5,-,TRBV7-6,-,CASSTGGRTQYF,TGTGCCAGCTCCACGGGGGGCCGGACCCAGTACTTC
TRBJ2-3,-,TRBV7-3,-,CASSPDITDTQYF,TGTGCCAGCAGCCCAGACATCACAGATACGCAGTATTTT
TRBJ1-2,-,TRBV4-1,-,CASSQGDMATYGYTF,TGCGCCAGCAGCCAGGGAGACATGGCCACATACGGCTACACCTTC
TRBJ1-1,-,TRBV6-1,-,CASSETKTLGKNTEAFF,TGTGCCAGCAGTGAAACCAAGACCCTCGGGAAGAACACTGAAGCTTTCTTT
TRBJ2-3,-,TRBV4-1,-,CASSQGLLASDTQYF,TGCGCCAGCAGCCAAGGCCTACTAGCTTCAGATACGCAGTATTTT
TRBJ2-2,-,TRBV5-1,-,CASSASQGSTGELFF,TGCGCCAGCAGCGCGTCCCAGGGGAGCACCGGGGAGCTGTTTTTT
TRBJ2-7,-,TRBV15,-,CATSRERAGEGFYEQYF,TGTGCCACCAGCAGAGAGAGGGCAGGGGAGGGATTCTACGAGCAGTACTTC
TRBJ1-1,-,TRBV7-9,-,CASSLVRGMNTEAFF,TGTGCCAGCAGCTTAGTTAGAGGGATGAACACTGAAGCTTTCTTT
TRBJ1-4,-,TRBV6-1,-,CASRQRGGLVEKLFF,TGTGCCAGCAGACAACGGGGGGGGCTGGTTGAAAAACTGTTTTTT
TRBJ1-6,TRBD1,TRBV28,-,CASTGTGFNNSPLHF,TGTGCCAGCACCGGGACAGGGTTTAACAATTCACCCCTCCACTTT
TRBJ1-2,TRBD1,TRBV20-1,-,CSAPTGGGYTF,TGCAGTGCCCCGACAGGGGGTGGCTACACCTTC
TRBJ2-1,TRBD2,TRBV2,-,CASSEWIAGGQSSYNEQFF,TGTGCCAGCAGTGAATGGATAGCGGGGGGCCAGAGCTCCTACAATGAGCAGTTCTTC
TRBJ2-2,TRBD2,TRBV2,-,CASSPTSGNTGELFF,TGTGCCAGCAGTCCGACTAGCGGGAACACCGGGGAGCTGTTTTTT
TRBJ1-6,TRBD1,TRBV2,once,CASSGVGGRSPLHF,TGTGCCAGCAGTGGGGTAGGGGGCCGATCACCCCTCCACTTT
TRBJ2-1,-,TRBV15,-,CATSRGGGTASSYNEQFF,TGTGCCACCAGCAGAGGGGGCGGGACGGCGAGCTCCTACAATGAGCAGTTCTTC
TRBJ1-1,-,TRBV6-5,-,CASSYVSGNTEAFF,TGTGCCAGCAGTTACGTATCAGGAAACACTGAAGCTTTCTTT
TRBJ1-1,-,TRBV19,-,CASSISGTMNTEAFF,TGTGCCAGTAGTATTTCCGGTACCATGAACACTGAAGCTTTCTTT
TRBJ2-5,TRBD2,TRBV7-2,once,CASSFNPPSGGANRETQYF,TGTGCCAGCAGCTTCAACCCGCCTAGCGGGGGGGCGAATCGCGAGACCCAGTACTTC
TRBJ2-7,TRBD1,TRBV6-1,-,CASSRQGTSYEQYF,TGTGCCAGCAGTCGACAGGGGACCTCCTACGAGCAGTACTTC
TRBJ1-1,-,TRBV4-2,-,CASSQDNSRSTEAFF,TGTGCCAGCAGCCAAGACAATTCTAGGTCCACTGAAGCTTTCTTT
TRBJ1-6,TRBD1,TRBV4-2,-,CASSQLDRGNSPLHF,TGTGCCAGCAGCCAACTGGACAGGGGTAATTCACCCCTCCACTTT
TRBJ2-5,-,TRBV12-5,-,CASAVDNQETQYF,TGTGCTAGTGCCGTAGACAACCAAGAGACCCAGTACTTC
TRBJ2-3,-,TRBV7-7,-,CASSFRQSDTQYF,TGTGCCAGCAGCTTCAGACAGTCAGATACGCAGTATTTT
TRBJ2-3,TRBD1,TRBV7-9,-,CASSSRGGQSTDTQYF,TGTGCCAGCAGCTCCCGAGGGGGCCAGTCCACAGATACGCAGTATTTT
TRBJ1-1,-,TRBV2,-,CASIYPPSRTEAFF,TGTGCCAGCATTTATCCCCCCTCCAGGACTGAAGCTTTCTTT
TRBJ2-1,TRBD2,TRBV6-5,-,CASMDGGNYNEQFF,TGTGCCAGCATGGACGGGGGGAATTACAATGAGCAGTTCTTC
TRBJ1-5,-,TRBV6-5,-,CASTKDRDQPQHF,TGTGCCAGCACCAAGGACAGAGATCAGCCCCAGCATTTT
TRBJ1-5,-,TRBV7-2,once,CASSLVAWFHRGDNQPQHF,TGTGCCAGCAGCTTAGTGGCCTGGTTCCACCGCGGGGATAATCAGCCCCAGCATTTT
TRBJ2-1,-,TRBV5-6,-,CASSKTSYEQFF,TGTGCCAGCAGCAAGACTAGTTATGAGCAGTTCTTC
TRBJ2-1,-,TRBV4-1,-,CASSQEADPYNEQFF,TGCGCCAGCAGCCAAGAGGCGGATCCCTACAATGAGCAGTTCTTC
TRBJ1-2,-,TRBV5-4,-,CASSQPGYYGYTF,TGTGCCAGCAGCCAACCAGGGTACTATGGCTACACCTTC
TRBJ1-5,TRBD1,TRBV30,-,CAWAGGNNQPQHF,TGTGCCTGGGCAGGGGGAAACAATCAGCCCCAGCATTTT
TRBJ2-7,-,TRBV18,-,CASSSTPTYEQYF,TGTGCCAGCTCAAGTACACCGACCTACGAGCAGTACTTC
TRBJ2-1,-,TRBV25-1,-,CASSEWGPSGNEQFF,TGTGCCAGCAGTGAATGGGGCCCGTCAGGCAATGAGCAGTTCTTC
TRBJ2-1,-,TRBV30,-,CAWSVSIHVQFF,TGTGCCTGGAGTGTATCAATACACGTGCAGTTCTTC
TRBJ2-7,TRBD1,TRBV18,-,CASSPPGGYEQYF,TGTGCCAGCTCACCGCCAGGGGGATACGAGCAGTACTTC
TRBJ1-1,TRBD1,TRBV14,-,CASSQPGQMNTEAFF,TGTGCCAGCAGCCAACCGGGACAGATGAACACTGAAGCTTTCTTT
TRBJ1-5,-,TRBV11-2,-,CASSLGTGPGSQPQHF,TGTGCCAGCAGCTTAGGAACAGGGCCTGGGAGTCAGCCCCAGCATTTT
TRBJ1-5,-,TRBV2,-,CASTDQHKTVPQPQHF,TGTGCCAGCACCGACCAACACAAGACAGTTCCCCAGCCCCAGCATTTT
TRBJ2-3,-,TRBV9,-,CASSVEGTRTDTQYF,TGTGCCAGCAGCGTAGAGGGGACAAGGACAGATACGCAGTATTTT
TRBJ2-3,-,TRBV2,once,CASSESGGGNTQYF,TGTGCCAGCAGTGAATCGGGGGGCGGGAATACGCAGTATTTT